The 17 T cell receptor beta chains given below trace back to one sample, sequenced in a study of beta chain features in type 1 diabetes. The authors reverse transcribed all of the isolated RNA, so sequencing captured expressed TCRB transcripts. Libraries were prepared by immunoSEQ multiplex PCR; TCRdb keeps only in-frame clonotypes and omits some of them. This sample has roughly 290,000 clones, with 7.5% to 9.5% found just once. Sequencing was performed on central memory CD4+ T cells from blood. Every receptor here comes from a woman under 30 in good health.

This clone has a handful of counts. The chain uses TRBV15 and TRBJ2-5, with D possibly called TRBD1 or TRBD2 (6 bases each). V was cut by 8 bases and J by 4 bases, with 14 bases left in between. Germline assignment: CDR1 LNHNV and CDR2 YYDKDF (reference sequence). The CDR3 contains 13 residues. For the CDR3, the DNA is TGTGCCACCCAGTGGGGGCGGGGAGAGACCCAGTACTTC. This translates into CATQWGRGETQYF.

This clone showed up just a few times. The V call is TRBV15, the J call TRBJ2-6, with D uncertain. V lost 0 bases and J lost 2, with 11 bases in between. The length of the CDR3 is 17 residues. Looked up from germline, CDR1 is LNHNV and CDR2 is YYDKDF (reference sequence). CDR3 protein: CATSRDLGLTGANVLTF. CDR3 sequence (DNA): TGTGCCACCAGCAGAGATCTTGGGCTTACTGGGGCCAACGTCCTGACTTTC.

This clone was counted between two and nine times. The chain couples TRBV5-6 to TRBJ1-2; 7 bases map to TRBD1. Germline-derived CDR1 and CDR2 are SGHDT and YYEEEE. This CDR3 region has 17 residues. With 0 bases clipped from V and 4 bases from J, the junction kept 12 bases outside the gene matches. The CDR3 DNA reads TGTGCCAGCAGCTTGGGAGTCTACACAGGGGCTCCCTATGGCTACACCTTC. The encoded protein is CASSLGVYTGAPYGYTF. Variable domain in full (rest from reference TRBV5-6 and TRBJ1-2): DAGVTQSPTHLIKTRGQQVTLRCSPKSGHDTVSWYQQALGQGPQFIFQYYEEEERQRGNFPDRFSGHQFPNYSSELNVNALLLGDSALYLCASSLGVYTGAPYGYTFGSGTRLTVV.

For this clone: Other DNA sequences in the same sample also yield this CDR3. This chain links TRBV30 with TRBJ1-5, with 7 bases identical to TRBD1. Trimming removed 2 bases from V and 4 bases from J; junction bases left unmatched: 2. This CDR3 contains 13 residues. Germline CDR1 is GTSNPN and CDR2 is SVGIG (reference sequence). This CDR3 reads CAWSPQGNQPQHF. Written as DNA, the CDR3 is TGTGCCTGGAGTCCACAGGGGAATCAGCCCCAGCATTTT.

This clone was counted ten times or more. This chain joins TRBV4-3 and TRBJ1-2, with TRBD1 identical over 8 bases. Trimming cost V 0 bases and J 3 bases; bases outside gene matches: 0. The germline V gene has CDR1 LGHNA and CDR2 YSLEER. The CDR3 loop spans 14 amino acids. The CDR3 sequence is CASSQETGDYGYTF. The CDR3 DNA follows: TGCGCCAGCAGCCAAGAGACAGGGGACTATGGCTACACCTTC.

The chain is built from TRBV6-5 and TRBJ2-1, with 11 positions matching TRBD2. Germline V lookup: CDR1 MNHEY, CDR2 SVGAGI. The length of the CDR3 is 15 residues. CDR3 nucleotide sequence: TGTACTAGCGGGAGACCCTCCTCCTCCTACAATGAGCAGTTCTTC. Amino acids: CTSGRPSSSYNEQFF.

V is TRBV7-2 and J is TRBJ2-5, with D perhaps TRBD2 (5 bases). This CDR3 is 14 amino acids long. Germline V CDR1 and CDR2: SGHTA, FQGNSA. V lost 5 bases and J lost 1, with 11 bases in between. The DNA for the CDR3 is TGTGCCAGCAGCCCGGGGTTCAGCCAAGAGACCCAGTACTTC. Its protein is CASSPGFSQETQYF. The entire variable domain, with the rest obtained from reference TRBV7-2 and TRBJ2-5, is as follows: GAGVSQSPSNKVTEKGKDVELRCDPISGHTALYWYRQSLGQGLEFLIYFQGNSAPDKSGLPSDRFSAERTGGSVSTLTIQRTQQEDSAVYLCASSPGFSQETQYFGPGTRLLVL.

This chain connects TRBV6-6 to TRBJ2-1; D uncertain. V gave up 7 bases and J gave up 4 bases, with 11 bases separating them. The CDR3 loop spans 13 amino acids. Looked up from germline, CDR1 is MNHNY and CDR2 is SVGAGI (reference sequence). CDR3 sequence: CASNTEKYNEQFF. The CDR3 coding sequence is TGTGCCAGCAATACAGAAAAATACAATGAGCAGTTCTTC.

Only a few counts were recorded for this clone. J is TRBJ1-1 and V is TRBV28; D remains unclear. The V end lost 7 bases, the J end lost 5 bases, and 14 bases lay between the germline ends. The germline V gene has CDR1 MDHEN and CDR2 SYDVKM. This CDR3 has 13 amino acids. The CDR3 reads CASITALGTEAFF. The DNA of the CDR3 is TGTGCCAGCATAACAGCCTTGGGGACTGAAGCTTTCTTT.

This clone was counted many times. The chain has TRBV28 and TRBJ2-7, with no clear D. Germline CDR1 is MDHEN and CDR2 is SYDVKM. This CDR3 is built from 12 residues. Between the trimmed V and J ends, which lost 3 bases and 6 bases, there was a span of 9 bases. The CDR3 sequence is CASSLFNGEQYV. CDR3 in DNA: TGTGCCAGCAGTTTGTTCAACGGCGAGCAGTACGTC.

The chain combines TRBV19 with TRBJ1-2; a possible D gene is TRBD1 (6 bases). V was cut by 3 bases and J by 8 bases, with 13 bases left in between. This CDR3 region has 13 residues. Germline V CDR1 and CDR2: LNHDA, SQIVND (reference sequence). CDR3 sequence reads: CASSIGRGQGYTF. Written as DNA, the CDR3 is TGTGCCAGTAGTATCGGACGGGGACAAGGCTACACCTTC. Complete variable domain (other parts from reference TRBV19 and TRBJ1-2): DGGITQSPKYLFRKEGQNVTLSCEQNLNHDAMYWYRQDPGQGLRLIYYSQIVNDFQKGDIAEGYSVSREKKESFPLTVTSAQKNPTAFYLCASSIGRGQGYTFGSGTRLTVV.

CDR3 amino acids: CASSLTAPTASETQYF. The CDR3 DNA sequence: TGTGCCAGCAGTCTGACAGCTCCAACGGCCTCAGAGACCCAGTACTTC. The chain joins TRBV2 to TRBJ2-5; D is perhaps TRBD1 (5 bases). The CDR3 length is 16 residues. Per the germline V gene, CDR1 is SNHLY and CDR2 is FYNNEI. V was trimmed by 5 bases and J by 4 bases, leaving 20 bases between them. The full variable domain, with the rest looked up from reference TRBV2 and TRBJ2-5, is EPEVTQTPSHQVTQMGQEVILRCVPISNHLYFYWYRQILGQKVEFLVSFYNNEISEKSEIFDDQFSVERPDGSNFTLKIRSTKLEDSAMYFCASSLTAPTASETQYFGPGTRLLVL.

The chain joins TRBV7-3 to TRBJ2-7; 8 bases map to TRBD2. The germline CDR1 and CDR2 sequences are SGHTA and FQGTGA. V shed 2 bases and J 6 bases; nucleotides not matched to a gene: 12. The CDR3 is 16 amino acids. The CDR3 DNA reads as TGTGCCAGCAGCTTATCCCCTCTAGCGGGCGTCTCCGAGCAGTACTTC. It translates to CASSLSPLAGVSEQYF.

J is TRBJ2-3 and V is TRBV7-2; D uncertain. The germline V gene encodes CDR1 SGHTA and CDR2 FQGNSA. The V and J ends lost 7 bases and 6 bases respectively, with 17 bases between them. This CDR3 region has 14 residues. The CDR3 region has the DNA TGTGCCAGCAAACCCGCCCACTTGACCGATACGCAGTATTTT. Its protein is CASKPAHLTDTQYF. Variable domain in full (rest from reference TRBV7-2 and TRBJ2-3): GAGVSQSPSNKVTEKGKDVELRCDPISGHTALYWYRQSLGQGLEFLIYFQGNSAPDKSGLPSDRFSAERTGGSVSTLTIQRTQQEDSAVYLCASKPAHLTDTQYFGPGTRLTVL.

The genes are TRBV7-3 and TRBJ2-7; 10 bases match TRBD2. Germline lookup yields CDR1 SGHTA and CDR2 FQGTGA. There are 15 residues in the CDR3. Trimming cost V 0 bases and J 3 bases; bases outside gene matches: 2. The CDR3 reads CASSLTSGGFYEQYV. CDR3 bases: TGTGCCAGCAGCTTAACTAGCGGGGGGTTCTACGAGCAGTACGTC.

This clone was seen only a few times. This CDR3 reads CASSLTGTPNQPQHF. The CDR3 DNA sequence: TGTGCCAGCAGTTTAACCGGGACACCCAATCAGCCCCAGCATTTT. This chain joins TRBV27 and TRBJ1-5, with D possibly matching TRBD1 (6 bases). Trimming took 2 bases from V and 3 from J, leaving 11 bases between them. In germline, CDR1 is MNHEY, CDR2 SMNVEV (reference sequence). The CDR3 covers 15 residues.

There are many counts of this clone. The gene calls are TRBV25-1 and TRBJ1-4; 10 bases line up with TRBD1. The germline V gene encodes CDR1 MGHDK and CDR2 SYGVNS. CDR3 length: 15 amino acids. Trimming took 1 base from V and 7 from J; bases not matched to a gene: 3. The CDR3 region is CASSESRTGGEKLFF. The CDR3 DNA reads TGTGCCAGCAGTGAATCCAGGACAGGGGGTGAAAAACTGTTTTTT.